The 20 T cell receptor beta chains given below trace back to one sample, sequenced in a study of T cell repertoires in ileal Crohn's disease. Libraries were prepared by immunoSEQ multiplex PCR; TCRdb keeps only in-frame clonotypes and omits some of them. The sample has about 17,000 clones; roughly 80% are singletons. Input material: ileal tissue. The receptor source for this set is an adult with Crohn's disease.

The rearrangement joins TRBV19 to TRBJ2-7; maybe TRBD1 (5 bases). CDR3 length equals 15 residues. Trimming pared 4 bases from V and 6 bases from J, leaving 19 bases between. Germline CDR1 LNHDA, CDR2 SQIVND (reference sequence). The CDR3 spells CASSTNLGQGTEQYF. The CDR3 DNA sequence: TGTGCCAGTAGTACTAATCTGGGGCAGGGCACCGAGCAGTACTTC.

This clone was detected once. This chain connects TRBV18 to TRBJ1-5, with 8 bases identical to TRBD1. CDR1 and CDR2 (germline): KGHSH, LQKENI. CDR3 length equals 16 residues. V shed 2 bases and J 4 bases; nucleotides not matched to a gene: 7. The CDR3 here is CASSPGRGRLNQPQHF. In nucleotides, the CDR3 is TGTGCCAGCTCACCAGGCAGGGGGCGCCTAAATCAGCCCCAGCATTTT. The full variable domain, completed using reference TRBV18 and TRBJ1-5, is NAGVMQNPRHLVRRRGQEARLRCSPMKGHSHVYWYRQLPEEGLKFMVYLQKENIIDESGMPKERFSAEFPKEGPSILRIQQVVRGDSAAYFCASSPGRGRLNQPQHFGDGTRLSIL.

The J gene is TRBJ1-1, the V gene TRBV4-3; maybe TRBD1 (6 bases). Germline assignment: CDR1 LGHNA and CDR2 YSLEER. CDR3 size: 13 residues. V dropped 1 base and J dropped 9 bases, with 12 bases sitting between them. CDR3 residues: CASSQGRGLQAFF. The DNA for the CDR3 is TGCGCCAGCAGCCAAGGCAGGGGCCTACAAGCTTTCTTT.

The chain is built from TRBV7-2 and TRBJ2-7; tentative D call: TRBD2 (5 bases). Germline CDR1 reads SGHTA; CDR2 reads FQGNSA. Trimming took off 5 bases at V and 7 bases at J, with 9 bases between the two ends. CDR3 length: 11 residues. In nucleotides, the CDR3 is TGTGCCAGCAGCCGCACGGGGGAGCAGTACTTC. Amino acid sequence: CASSRTGEQYF.

The chain is built from TRBV11-2 and TRBJ1-3; the D gene is possibly TRBD1 (6 bases). Germline V lookup: CDR1 SGHAT, CDR2 FQNNGV. The V and J ends lost 6 bases and 4 bases respectively, with 10 bases between them. The CDR3 spans 13 residues. The CDR3 DNA follows: TGTGCCAGCAGGACAGGATCGGGAAACACCATATATTTT. This gives the protein CASRTGSGNTIYF.

The chain carries TRBV20-1 and TRBJ2-1, with D tentatively TRBD2 (5 bases). Trimming left V 4 bases short and J 4 bases short, with 5 bases between. From germline, CDR1 is DFQATT and CDR2 SNEGSKA (reference sequence). The CDR3 is made up of 11 amino acids. The CDR3 DNA sequence: TGCAGTGCTACGGGGTACAATGAGCAGTTCTTC. Its protein product is CSATGYNEQFF.

This clone was observed a single time. Other nucleotide sequences in the sample specify the same CDR3. The chain employs TRBV18 and TRBJ1-4; 9 nucleotides agree with TRBD1. Germline CDR1 reads KGHSH; CDR2 reads LQKENI. The CDR3 is 17 residues long. Losses at the gene ends were 2 bases for V and 7 bases for J; bases not matched to a gene: 11. The CDR3 DNA is TGTGCCAGCTCACCAGGGACAGGGCGGAGAATCGGTGAAAAACTGTTTTTT. It yields the protein CASSPGTGRRIGEKLFF.

The V gene is TRBV4-3, the J gene TRBJ1-1, with D possibly TRBD1 on 6 matching bases. The length of the CDR3 is 12 residues. The V end was cut by 3 bases, the J end by 8 bases, with 10 bases between. Germline lookup yields CDR1 LGHNA and CDR2 YSLEER. CDR3 sequence reads: CASSQTGDEAFF. CDR3 DNA: TGCGCCAGCAGCCAGACAGGCGACGAAGCTTTCTTT.

The sample holds one count of this clone. This rearrangement joins TRBV19 to TRBJ1-4; 9 positions match TRBD1. The CDR3 sequence is 15 residues long. Germline CDR1 is LNHDA and CDR2 is SQIVND (reference sequence). V was clipped by 7 bases and J by 6 bases; unmatched bases: 9. Written as DNA, the CDR3 is TGTGCCAGTACCACTCCGGGACAGGGAGATGAAAAACTGTTTTTT. Amino acid sequence: CASTTPGQGDEKLFF. Based on the CDR3 plus reference TRBV19 and TRBJ1-4, the full variable domain is DGGITQSPKYLFRKEGQNVTLSCEQNLNHDAMYWYRQDPGQGLRLIYYSQIVNDFQKGDIAEGYSVSREKKESFPLTVTSAQKNPTAFYLCASTTPGQGDEKLFFGSGTQLSVL.

The chain has TRBV30 and TRBJ1-4; 9 positions match TRBD1. The V gene's germline CDR1 is GTSNPN and CDR2 SVGIG (reference sequence). This CDR3 has 15 residues. V trimming: 4 bases; J trimming: 8 bases; junction bases outside the gene matches: 11. This chain's CDR3 is CAWTTGTGTREKLFF. CDR3 sequence (DNA): TGTGCCTGGACCACCGGGACAGGGACGAGGGAAAAACTGTTTTTT.

The chain uses TRBV5-6 and TRBJ1-2; a weak D match, TRBD1 (6 bases). The CDR3 is 14 residues long. V was cut by 0 bases and J by 5 bases, with 11 bases left in between. The germline V gene encodes CDR1 SGHDT and CDR2 YYEEEE. The CDR3 spells CASSLARGLYGYTF. CDR3 sequence (DNA): TGTGCCAGCAGCTTGGCCAGGGGTCTGTATGGCTACACCTTC.

This clone was detected a few times. The J gene is TRBJ1-6, the V gene TRBV27, with 7 bases fitting TRBD1. Germline V gene lookup returns CDR1 MNHEY and CDR2 SMNVEV (reference sequence). The CDR3 totals 14 residues. After removal of 6 bases from V and 10 bases from J, the junction contained 9 bases not matched to a gene. CDR3 sequence reads: CASRPQGTWSPLHF. The CDR3 coding sequence is TGTGCCAGCAGACCACAGGGGACCTGGTCACCCCTCCACTTT.

Concerning this clone itself: A read error may account for a junction end that differs from germline. The rearrangement links TRBV11-2 to TRBJ2-3, with 9 bases that match TRBD2. Germline assignment: CDR1 SGHAT and CDR2 FQNNGV. CDR3 length: 15 amino acids. The CDR3 coding sequence is TGTGCCAACAGCTTTAGCGGGGGAGGGACAGATATGCAGTATTTT. Translating it yields CANSFSGGGTDMQYF.

The rearrangement links TRBV12-5 to TRBJ1-4; D might be TRBD1 (5 bases). In germline, CDR1 is LGHNT, CDR2 FRNRAP. This CDR3 has 17 amino acids. Trimming cost V 4 bases and J 0 bases, with 15 bases left between them. The CDR3 spells CASGSVNGGATNEKLFF. As DNA, the CDR3 is TGTGCTAGTGGTTCCGTAAACGGGGGTGCAACTAATGAAAAACTGTTTTTT.

This clone was seen only once. The chain couples TRBV5-1 to TRBJ1-2; D is possibly TRBD1 (5 bases). Trimming removed 0 bases from V and 7 bases from J, with 16 bases in between. CDR1 is SGHRS and CDR2 is YFSETQ in the germline V gene. This CDR3 region has 15 residues. In DNA form, the CDR3 reads TGCGCCAGCAGCTTGGAACAGGCTTTCGGTCGTGGCTACACCTTC. Translated, it gives CASSLEQAFGRGYTF.

This sequence joins TRBV7-2 and TRBJ2-3; TRBD2 is a possible D gene (5 bases). V lost 3 bases, J lost 0 bases, and 7 bases lay in between. CDR3 length equals 14 residues. In germline, CDR1 is SGHTA, CDR2 FQGNSA. In DNA, the CDR3 is TGTGCCAGCAGCTTGAAGCGGAGCACAGATACGCAGTATTTT. Its translation is CASSLKRSTDTQYF.

This clone came up a few times. This chain uses TRBV11-2 with TRBJ2-5; possible D gene TRBD1, 6 bases. The V gene's germline CDR1 is SGHAT and CDR2 FQNNGV. The CDR3 covers 15 residues. With 4 bases removed from V and 4 bases from J, the gap between germline ends came to 16 bases. The DNA for the CDR3 is TGTGCCAGCAGCTCTATAGGGGGAAGTGGAGAGACCCAGTACTTC. Translated: CASSSIGGSGETQYF.

CDR3 in amino acids: CASSQDQLLQFF. The DNA of the CDR3 is TGTGCCAGCAGCCAAGATCAACTTCTGCAGTTCTTC. The V and J genes are TRBV4-2 and TRBJ2-1; unclear D gene. The V end was cut by 0 bases, the J end by 12 bases, with 9 bases between. Germline-derived CDR1 and CDR2 are LGHNA and YNFKEQ. The CDR3 totals 12 residues.

The CDR3 DNA sequence: TGTGCCAGCAGTTCATCAGGAGGTGGCTACACCTTC. It is translated as CASSSSGGGYTF. J is TRBJ1-2 and V is TRBV6-5; D unclear. Germline V gives CDR1 MNHEY, CDR2 SVGAGI. This CDR3 has 12 amino acids. V shed 4 bases and J shed 7 bases, with 10 bases lying between them.

This clone was counted once. The chain uses TRBV2 and TRBJ1-3; D is unresolved. Trimming stripped 5 bases from V and 0 bases from J, with 11 bases between. The CDR3 spans 15 residues. Germline CDR1 SNHLY, CDR2 FYNNEI. In DNA, the CDR3 is TGTGCCAGCAGTTCGGGGAGACCCTCTGGAAACACCATATATTTT. Translated: CASSSGRPSGNTIYF. Supplemented by reference TRBV2 and TRBJ1-3, the full variable domain reads EPEVTQTPSHQVTQMGQEVILRCVPISNHLYFYWYRQILGQKVEFLVSFYNNEISEKSEIFDDQFSVERPDGSNFTLKIRSTKLEDSAMYFCASSSGRPSGNTIYFGEGSWLTVV.